The 4 T cell receptor beta chains reported below all come from one sample, sequenced in a study of naive and memory T cell subsets. Two oligonucleotides, mixed equimolar, formed the beta constant-region primer covering TRBC1 and TRBC2. Ligated cDNA was amplified by four rounds of PCR with nested alpha and beta constant-region primers and SP2. MiXCR, applied by TCRdb to the UMI-ligation and nested PCR reads, yields one record per CDR3 protein. The data hold 130,000 or so distinct CDR3 sequences, with just over 35% observed a single time. Sequencing input: central memory CD4+ T cells from blood. The receptor source for this set is a human donor in good health.

This clonotype was seen only a few times. This chain's CDR3 is CASSIEMADTQYF. The DNA of the CDR3 is TGTGCCAGTAGTATAGAAATGGCAGATACGCAGTATTTT. This rearrangement joins TRBV19 to TRBJ2-3; D gene uncertain. The CDR3 runs 13 residues. Trimming left V 0 bases short and J 4 bases short, with 5 bases between. The germline V gene has CDR1 LNHDA and CDR2 SQIVND (reference sequence).

The chain couples TRBV18 to TRBJ1-4, with a weak D call TRBD1 (5 bases). The CDR3 extends over 16 amino acids. The V and J ends lost 2 bases and 5 bases respectively, with 15 bases between them. Germline-derived CDR1 and CDR2 are KGHSH and LQKENI. The DNA of the CDR3 is TGTGCCAGCTCACCAAGAAGCCAGGGTGGAAATGAAAAACTGTTTTTT. It encodes CASSPRSQGGNEKLFF.

The chain carries TRBV20-1 and TRBJ2-5; 8 bases are a match to TRBD1. This CDR3 comprises 14 residues. Germline V gene lookup returns CDR1 DFQATT and CDR2 SNEGSKA (reference sequence). V was clipped by 3 bases and J by 1 base; unmatched bases: 4. The CDR3: CSASPGGFQETQYF. CDR3 bases: TGCAGTGCTAGCCCAGGGGGCTTCCAAGAGACCCAGTACTTC.

The DNA for the CDR3 is TGTGCCAGCAGCTTAACAGGGAGCAATCAGCCCCAGCATTTT. Its protein is CASSLTGSNQPQHF. This rearrangement joins TRBV7-2 to TRBJ1-5; weak D call: TRBD1 (6 bases). From germline, CDR1 is SGHTA and CDR2 FQGNSA. The CDR3 contains 14 residues. V was trimmed by 2 bases and J by 1 base, leaving 6 bases between them.